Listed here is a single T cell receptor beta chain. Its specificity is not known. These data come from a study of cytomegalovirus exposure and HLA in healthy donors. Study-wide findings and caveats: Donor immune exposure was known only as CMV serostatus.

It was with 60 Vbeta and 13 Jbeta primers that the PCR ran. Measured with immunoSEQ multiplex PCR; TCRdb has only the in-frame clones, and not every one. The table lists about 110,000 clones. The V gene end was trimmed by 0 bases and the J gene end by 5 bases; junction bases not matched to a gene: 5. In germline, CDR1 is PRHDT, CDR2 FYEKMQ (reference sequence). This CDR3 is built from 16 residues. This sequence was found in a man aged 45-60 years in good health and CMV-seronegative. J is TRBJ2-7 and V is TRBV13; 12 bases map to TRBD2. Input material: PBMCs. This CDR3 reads CASSLGETSGGNEQYF. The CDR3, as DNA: TGTGCCAGCAGCTTAGGAGAGACTAGCGGGGGAAACGAGCAGTACTTC.